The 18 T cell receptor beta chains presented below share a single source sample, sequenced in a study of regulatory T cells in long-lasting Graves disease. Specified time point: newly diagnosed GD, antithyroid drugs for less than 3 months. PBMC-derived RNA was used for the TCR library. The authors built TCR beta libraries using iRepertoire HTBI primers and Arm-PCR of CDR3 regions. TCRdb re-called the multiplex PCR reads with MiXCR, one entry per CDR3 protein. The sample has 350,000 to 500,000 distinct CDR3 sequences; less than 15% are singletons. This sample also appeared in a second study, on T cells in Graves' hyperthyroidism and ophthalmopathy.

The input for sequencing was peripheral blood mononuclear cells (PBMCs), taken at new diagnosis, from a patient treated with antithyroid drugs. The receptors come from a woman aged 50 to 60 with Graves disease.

The CDR3 bases are TGTGCCAGCAGCCAGGCCCCGACTAGCAACTACGAGCAGTACTTC. Its protein is CASSQAPTSNYEQYF. This chain uses TRBV9 with TRBJ2-7, with 7 bases matching TRBD2. Trimming removed 4 bases from V and 3 bases from J; junction bases left unmatched: 10. Germline CDR1 is SGDLS and CDR2 is YYNGEE. The CDR3 consists of 15 residues.

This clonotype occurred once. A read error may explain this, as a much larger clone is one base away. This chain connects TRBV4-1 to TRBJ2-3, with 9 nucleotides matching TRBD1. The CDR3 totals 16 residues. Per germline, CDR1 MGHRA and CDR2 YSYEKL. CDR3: CASSQPRDRETDAQYF. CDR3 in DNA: TGCGCCAGCAGCCAGCCCCGGGACAGGGAGACAGATGCGCAGTATTTT.

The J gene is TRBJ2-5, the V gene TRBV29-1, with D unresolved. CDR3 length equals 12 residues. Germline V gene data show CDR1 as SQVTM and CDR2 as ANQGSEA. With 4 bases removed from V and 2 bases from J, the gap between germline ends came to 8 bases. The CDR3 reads CSVVSSQETQYF. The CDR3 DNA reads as TGCAGCGTTGTTAGTTCTCAAGAGACCCAGTACTTC.

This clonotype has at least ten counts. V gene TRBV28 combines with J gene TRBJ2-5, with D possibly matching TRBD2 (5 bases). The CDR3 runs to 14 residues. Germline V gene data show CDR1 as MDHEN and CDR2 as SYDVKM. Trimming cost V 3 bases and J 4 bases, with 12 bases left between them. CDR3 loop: CASSFPGSRETQYF. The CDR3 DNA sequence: TGTGCCAGCAGTTTTCCGGGAAGTCGAGAGACCCAGTACTTC.

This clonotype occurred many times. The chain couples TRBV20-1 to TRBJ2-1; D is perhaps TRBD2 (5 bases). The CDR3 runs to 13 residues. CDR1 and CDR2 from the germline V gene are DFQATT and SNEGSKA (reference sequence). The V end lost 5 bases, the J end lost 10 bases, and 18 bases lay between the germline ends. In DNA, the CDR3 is TGCAGTGCTCCGGGCCACCAGGCGGGCGAGCAGTTCTTC. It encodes CSAPGHQAGEQFF.

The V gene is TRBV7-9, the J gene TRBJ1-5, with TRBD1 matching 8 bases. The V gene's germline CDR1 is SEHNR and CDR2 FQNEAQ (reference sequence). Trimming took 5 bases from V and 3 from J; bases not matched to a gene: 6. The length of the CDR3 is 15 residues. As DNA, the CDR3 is TGTGCCAGCAGCACCTCGGACAGGGACAATCAGCCCCAGCATTTT. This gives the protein CASSTSDRDNQPQHF.

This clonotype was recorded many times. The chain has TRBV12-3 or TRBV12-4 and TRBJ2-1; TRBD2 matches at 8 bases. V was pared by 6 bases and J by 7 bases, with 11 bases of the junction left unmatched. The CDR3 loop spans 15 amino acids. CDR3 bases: TGTGCCAGCAGGTCTTCGGGAGGGGTGTGGAATGAGCAGTTCTTC. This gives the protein CASRSSGGVWNEQFF.

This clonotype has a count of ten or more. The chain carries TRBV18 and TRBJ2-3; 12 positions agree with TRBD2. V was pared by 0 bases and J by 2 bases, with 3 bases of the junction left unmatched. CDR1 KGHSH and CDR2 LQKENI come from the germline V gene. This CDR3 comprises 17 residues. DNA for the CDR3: TGTGCCAGCTCACCACCGACTAGCGGGAGAAACACAGATACGCAGTATTTT. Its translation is CASSPPTSGRNTDTQYF. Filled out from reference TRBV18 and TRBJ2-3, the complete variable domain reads NAGVMQNPRHLVRRRGQEARLRCSPMKGHSHVYWYRQLPEEGLKFMVYLQKENIIDESGMPKERFSAEFPKEGPSILRIQQVVRGDSAAYFCASSPPTSGRNTDTQYFGPGTRLTVL.

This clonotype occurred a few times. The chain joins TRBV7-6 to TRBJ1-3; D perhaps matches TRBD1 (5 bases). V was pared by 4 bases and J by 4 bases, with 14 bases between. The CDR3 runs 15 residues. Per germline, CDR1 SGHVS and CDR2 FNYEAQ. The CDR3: CASSSEGEGGNTIYF. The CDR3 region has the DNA TGTGCCAGCAGCTCGGAGGGAGAGGGGGGAAACACCATATATTTT.

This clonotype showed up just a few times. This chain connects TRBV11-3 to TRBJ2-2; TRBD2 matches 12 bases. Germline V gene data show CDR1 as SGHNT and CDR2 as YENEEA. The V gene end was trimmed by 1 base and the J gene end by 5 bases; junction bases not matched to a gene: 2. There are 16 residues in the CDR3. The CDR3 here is CASSLVGTSGTGELFF. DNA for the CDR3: TGTGCCAGCAGCTTAGTTGGGACTAGCGGGACCGGGGAGCTGTTTTTT.

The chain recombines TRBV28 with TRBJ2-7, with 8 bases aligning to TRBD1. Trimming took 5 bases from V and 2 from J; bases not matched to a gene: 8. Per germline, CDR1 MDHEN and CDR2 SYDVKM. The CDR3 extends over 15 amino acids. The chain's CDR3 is CASSGTGGTAYEQYF. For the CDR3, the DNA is TGTGCCAGCAGTGGAACAGGGGGAACCGCCTACGAGCAGTACTTC.

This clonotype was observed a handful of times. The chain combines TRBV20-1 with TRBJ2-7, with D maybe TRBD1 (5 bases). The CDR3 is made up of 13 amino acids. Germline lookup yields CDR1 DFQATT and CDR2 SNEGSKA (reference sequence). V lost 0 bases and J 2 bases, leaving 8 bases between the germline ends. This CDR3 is CSARDSGTYEQYF. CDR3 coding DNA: TGCAGTGCTAGAGATTCAGGGACCTACGAGCAGTACTTC.

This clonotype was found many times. CDR3 bases: TGTGCCAGCTCACCAAGTCGAGGGCAGACCGGGGAGCTGTTTTTT. Protein product: CASSPSRGQTGELFF. The rearrangement uses TRBV18 and TRBJ2-2; D possibly corresponds to TRBD2 (5 bases). The CDR3 is 15 residues long. Trimming shortened V by 2 bases and J by 5 bases, and 12 bases separated the two germline ends. CDR1 is KGHSH and CDR2 is LQKENI in the germline V gene.

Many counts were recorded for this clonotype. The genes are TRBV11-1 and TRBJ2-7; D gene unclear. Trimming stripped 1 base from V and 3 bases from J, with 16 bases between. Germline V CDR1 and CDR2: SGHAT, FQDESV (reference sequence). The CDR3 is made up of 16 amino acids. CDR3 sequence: CASSLEYGLLGYEQYF. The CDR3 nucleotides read TGTGCCAGCAGCTTAGAATACGGCCTACTGGGCTACGAGCAGTACTTC.

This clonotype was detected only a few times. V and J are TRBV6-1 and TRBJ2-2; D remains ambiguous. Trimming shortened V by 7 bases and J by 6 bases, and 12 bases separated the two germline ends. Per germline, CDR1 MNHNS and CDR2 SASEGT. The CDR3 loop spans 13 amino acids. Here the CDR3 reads CASINSAPGELFF. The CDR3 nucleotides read TGTGCCAGCATCAACAGTGCACCCGGGGAGCTGTTTTTT.

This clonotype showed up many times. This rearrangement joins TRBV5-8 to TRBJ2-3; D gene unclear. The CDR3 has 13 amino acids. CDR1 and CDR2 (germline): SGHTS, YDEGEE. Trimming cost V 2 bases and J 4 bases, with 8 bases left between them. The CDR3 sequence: CASSFWTADTQYF. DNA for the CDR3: TGTGCCAGCAGCTTCTGGACCGCAGATACGCAGTATTTT.

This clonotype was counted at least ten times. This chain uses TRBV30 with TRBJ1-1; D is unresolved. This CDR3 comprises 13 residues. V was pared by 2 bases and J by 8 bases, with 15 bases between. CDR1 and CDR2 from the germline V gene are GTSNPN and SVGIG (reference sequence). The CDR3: CAWSRRYNREAFF. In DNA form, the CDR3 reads TGTGCCTGGAGTCGACGATATAACCGGGAAGCTTTCTTT. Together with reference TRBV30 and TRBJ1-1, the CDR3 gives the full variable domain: SQTIHQWPATLVQPVGSPLSLECTVEGTSNPNLYWYRQAAGRGLQLLFYSVGIGQISSEVPQNLSASRPQDRQFILSSKKLLLSDSGFYLCAWSRRYNREAFFGQGTRLTVV.

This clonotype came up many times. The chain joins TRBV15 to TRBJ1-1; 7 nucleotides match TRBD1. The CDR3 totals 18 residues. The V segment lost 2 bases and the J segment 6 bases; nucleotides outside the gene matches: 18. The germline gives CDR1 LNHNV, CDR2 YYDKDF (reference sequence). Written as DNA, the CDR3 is TGTGCCACCAGCAGACCAACCGGGACAGATTTTAGTAGATCTGAAGCTTTCTTT. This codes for CATSRPTGTDFSRSEAFF.